The 25 T cell receptor beta chains below all came from one sample that was sequenced in a study of shared clonotypes between healthy human individuals. TCRdb's copy holds only in-frame clones and misses some; the assay was immunoSEQ multiplex PCR. The sample lists about 1.5 million clones; 95% to 97% were seen once. Sequencing input: naive CD4+ T cells sorted from blood. Subset defined: CD45RA+ positively selected. The receptors originated from a man aged 25-45 years in good health.

CDR3 region: CASSQAGARSTDTQYF. The CDR3 DNA reads as TGCGCCAGCAGCCAAGCGGGGGCCCGAAGCACAGATACGCAGTATTTT. The chain couples TRBV4-3 to TRBJ2-3, with D perhaps assigned TRBD1 or TRBD2 (6 bases each). CDR1 is LGHNA, CDR2 YSLEER, per germline. This CDR3 comprises 16 residues. Between the trimmed V and J ends, which lost 1 base and 0 bases, there was a span of 11 bases.

V and J are TRBV19 and TRBJ1-1; possible D gene TRBD1, 5 bases. Germline assignment: CDR1 LNHDA and CDR2 SQIVND (reference sequence). Trimming took off 7 bases at V and 4 bases at J, with 19 bases between the two ends. The CDR3 totals 15 residues. The CDR3 spells CASNSYRSGITEAFF. DNA of the CDR3: TGTGCCAGTAATTCATACAGATCAGGGATCACTGAAGCTTTCTTT.

V is TRBV6-5 and J is TRBJ2-7; D not certain. CDR1 is MNHEY, CDR2 SVGAGI, per germline. The CDR3 has 14 residues. The V end lost 5 bases, the J end lost 1 base, and 12 bases lay between the germline ends. The CDR3 bases are TGTGCCAGCAGTAGTAACATTGGGTCCTACGAGCAGTACTTC. Encoded protein: CASSSNIGSYEQYF.

The rearrangement links TRBV2 to TRBJ2-5; D uncertain. The germline gives CDR1 SNHLY, CDR2 FYNNEI. V was clipped by 10 bases and J by 6 bases, with 12 bases between them. The CDR3 runs 11 residues. The CDR3 DNA sequence: TGTGCCACCAGCAATCCGAAGACCCAGTACTTC. Protein: CATSNPKTQYF.

The chain has TRBV7-6 and TRBJ2-4; D is unresolved. CDR1 SGHVS and CDR2 FNYEAQ come from the germline V gene. The germline V and J ends were trimmed by 1 base and 6 bases, with 7 bases remaining between them. The CDR3 consists of 13 residues. CDR3 amino acids: CASSLDTGNIQYF. The CDR3, as DNA: TGTGCCAGCAGCTTAGATACCGGAAACATTCAGTACTTC.

The gene calls are TRBV4-2 and TRBJ2-7; D possibly corresponds to TRBD2 (5 bases). The germline gives CDR1 LGHNA, CDR2 YNFKEQ. Trimming shortened V by 0 bases and J by 3 bases, and 9 bases separated the two germline ends. The CDR3 is 14 residues long. CDR3 DNA: TGTGCCAGCAGCCAAGAGGGGAGAGGCTACGAGCAGTACTTC. Its protein is CASSQEGRGYEQYF.

This chain uses TRBV11-3 with TRBJ2-3, with TRBD1 matching 7 bases. The length of the CDR3 is 14 residues. V lost 5 bases to trimming and J lost 6 bases; unmatched junction nucleotides: 8. From germline, CDR1 is SGHNT and CDR2 YENEEA. This chain's CDR3 is CASSPRTGPDTQYF. CDR3 DNA sequence: TGTGCCAGCAGCCCCCGGACAGGACCCGATACGCAGTATTTT.

This sequence joins TRBV5-1 and TRBJ2-3, with TRBD1 matching over 8 bases. The V and J ends lost 0 bases and 3 bases, in that order; junction bases with no gene match: 3. The CDR3 is made up of 15 amino acids. CDR1 and CDR2 (germline): SGHRS, YFSETQ. The chain's CDR3 is CASSLVDRATDTQYF. The CDR3 bases are TGCGCCAGCAGCTTGGTGGACAGGGCGACAGATACGCAGTATTTT.

The chain links TRBV6-5 to TRBJ1-1; D call uncertain. CDR1 is MNHEY, CDR2 SVGAGI, per germline. V lost 6 bases, J lost 4 bases, and 12 bases lay in between. The CDR3 has 13 amino acids. The CDR3 DNA reads TGTGCCAGCAGACCTGACTCTGCCACTGAAGCTTTCTTT. Translated, it gives CASRPDSATEAFF.

The chain employs TRBV19 and TRBJ2-1; D perhaps matches TRBD2 (6 bases). The CDR3 has 14 amino acids. Germline CDR1 and CDR2: LNHDA and SQIVND (reference sequence). V was cut by 4 bases and J by 7 bases, with 14 bases left in between. CDR3 sequence (DNA): TGTGCCAGTAGTAACGGGGGAGCCCGGAATGAGCAGTTCTTC. Translated, it gives CASSNGGARNEQFF.

The V and J genes are TRBV6-1 and TRBJ2-1; D possibly corresponds to TRBD2 (5 bases). The CDR3 sequence is 13 residues long. CDR1 MNHNS and CDR2 SASEGT come from the germline V gene. Trimming left V 6 bases short and J 4 bases short, with 10 bases between. This CDR3 is CASRYGNYNEQFF. The CDR3 DNA reads as TGTGCCAGCAGATACGGGAATTACAATGAGCAGTTCTTC.

This chain uses TRBV7-9 with TRBJ2-5, with TRBD1 matching 9 bases. The CDR3 has 15 residues. Trimming removed 2 bases from V and 2 bases from J; junction bases left unmatched: 3. Germline lookup yields CDR1 SEHNR and CDR2 FQNEAQ (reference sequence). Here the CDR3 reads CASSLFGTGQETQYF. In DNA form, the CDR3 reads TGTGCCAGCAGCTTATTTGGGACAGGGCAAGAGACCCAGTACTTC.

This clone is a singleton in its sample. V usage is TRBV7-2 and J usage is TRBJ1-1; D ambiguous. Germline loops: CDR1 SGHTA, CDR2 FQGNSA. This CDR3 is built from 12 residues. Trimming shortened V by 5 bases and J by 8 bases, and 12 bases separated the two germline ends. The CDR3 region is CASSLRGVEAFF. The DNA for the CDR3 is TGTGCCAGCAGCCTCCGTGGGGTCGAAGCTTTCTTT. The full variable domain, completed using reference TRBV7-2 and TRBJ1-1, is GAGVSQSPSNKVTEKGKDVELRCDPISGHTALYWYRQSLGQGLEFLIYFQGNSAPDKSGLPSDRFSAERTGGSVSTLTIQRTQQEDSAVYLCASSLRGVEAFFGQGTRLTVV.

The chain recombines TRBV5-4 with TRBJ1-1; 7 positions match TRBD1. Germline loops: CDR1 SGHNT, CDR2 YYREEE (reference sequence). This CDR3 has 14 residues. V dropped 4 bases and J dropped 4; count of bases not matched to a gene: 7. In nucleotides, the CDR3 is TGTGCCAGCAGCATCCAAGGGGGCACCACTGAAGCTTTCTTT. This gives the protein CASSIQGGTTEAFF.

V gene TRBV27 combines with J gene TRBJ2-7, with D possibly TRBD1 on 6 matching bases. This CDR3 is 14 amino acids long. Germline CDR1 reads MNHEY; CDR2 reads SMNVEV (reference sequence). V was shortened by 2 bases and J by 3 bases, with 11 bases between the two germline ends. The DNA for the CDR3 is TGTGCCAGCAGTTTACAGGGGCCTTACTACGAGCAGTACTTC. Its translation is CASSLQGPYYEQYF.

The V and J genes are TRBV27 and TRBJ2-2; D not resolved. The CDR3 covers 12 residues. Germline V gene sequence: CDR1 MNHEY, CDR2 SMNVEV (reference sequence). Trimming pared 5 bases from V and 3 bases from J, leaving 4 bases between. CDR3 sequence reads: CASSRHTGELFF. The CDR3 DNA reads as TGTGCCAGCAGTCGACACACCGGGGAGCTGTTTTTT.

About this clone: Other nucleotide sequences from this sample produce the same CDR3. The chain links TRBV29-1 to TRBJ2-5; perhaps D is TRBD1 or TRBD2 (6 bases each). Per the germline V gene, CDR1 is SQVTM and CDR2 is ANQGSEA. V lost 5 bases and J 5 bases, leaving 9 bases between the germline ends. This CDR3 region has 11 residues. CDR3 in amino acids: CSVRGRETQYF. CDR3 DNA: TGCAGCGTTAGGGGGAGGGAGACCCAGTACTTC.

V is TRBV27 and J is TRBJ2-5; D is ambiguous. The germline V gene encodes CDR1 MNHEY and CDR2 SMNVEV (reference sequence). Trimming took off 6 bases at V and 2 bases at J, with 16 bases between the two ends. The CDR3 covers 15 residues. CDR3 residues: CASRRGAGEQETQYF. The CDR3 coding sequence is TGTGCCAGCAGGCGTGGAGCAGGAGAACAAGAGACCCAGTACTTC.

The chain has TRBV7-4 and TRBJ2-3; 13 bases are shared with TRBD2. J was trimmed by 6 bases and V by 1 base; bases with no gene match: 4. The CDR3 has 16 residues. Germline V gene sequence: CDR1 SGHVT, CDR2 SQSDAQ. The DNA of the CDR3 is TGTGCCAGCAGCTTAGGACTAGCGGGAGGTACGGATACGCAGTATTTT. It is translated as CASSLGLAGGTDTQYF.

The chain links TRBV28 to TRBJ1-5; no definite D call. The CDR3 has 15 residues. CDR1 and CDR2 from the germline V gene are MDHEN and SYDVKM. Trimming cost V 5 bases and J 6 bases, with 17 bases left between them. CDR3 nucleotides: TGTGCCAGCAGTACTTTGACGCGGGCCGGTCAGCCCCAGCATTTT. This translates into CASSTLTRAGQPQHF.

In its sample, this clone was seen once. The chain carries TRBV4-2 and TRBJ2-7; tentatively, D is TRBD1 (5 bases). Trimming shortened V by 4 bases and J by 0 bases, and 10 bases separated the two germline ends. Germline CDR1 reads LGHNA; CDR2 reads YNFKEQ. CDR3 length: 14 amino acids. The CDR3 bases are TGTGCCAGCAGCCCCGCTGGGGCCTCCTACGAGCAGTACTTC. This gives the protein CASSPAGASYEQYF.

V usage is TRBV5-1 and J usage is TRBJ2-7; D call uncertain. Trimming took 4 bases from V and 0 from J, leaving 8 bases between them. The CDR3 sequence is 13 residues long. In germline, CDR1 is SGHRS, CDR2 YFSETQ. CDR3 amino acids: CASSPGNSYEQYF. CDR3 bases: TGCGCCAGCAGCCCAGGTAACTCCTACGAGCAGTACTTC.

J is TRBJ2-7 and V is TRBV5-1; D gene uncertain. Germline V gene lookup returns CDR1 SGHRS and CDR2 YFSETQ. Trimming removed 4 bases from V and 5 bases from J, with 13 bases in between. The CDR3 extends over 13 amino acids. The CDR3 protein is CASSLPPGHEQYF. CDR3 bases: TGCGCCAGCAGCCTGCCCCCCGGACACGAGCAGTACTTC.

The V gene is TRBV28, the J gene TRBJ2-1; D is undetermined. V was pared by 2 bases and J by 9 bases, with 11 bases between. CDR1 is MDHEN, CDR2 SYDVKM, per germline. There are 13 residues in the CDR3. The CDR3 region is CASSLPFGLEQFF. In DNA form, the CDR3 reads TGTGCCAGCAGTTTACCTTTTGGGCTTGAGCAGTTCTTC.

The V gene is TRBV28, the J gene TRBJ1-5; maybe TRBD1 (5 bases). CDR3 length equals 13 residues. Trimming shortened V by 10 bases and J by 6 bases, and 16 bases separated the two germline ends. CDR1 is MDHEN and CDR2 is SYDVKM in the germline V gene. CDR3 sequence reads: CAIRRRDGQPQHF. The CDR3 DNA is TGTGCCATTCGGAGGAGGGACGGTCAGCCCCAGCATTTT.